The rows below give T cell receptor beta chains drawn from one sample of a study of blood T cell repertoires in COVID-19. Here immunoSEQ multiplex PCR was the method, and the copy in TCRdb shows in-frame clones only, minus some. Of 150,000 to 200,000 clones in the sample, roughly 80% were seen once. Input material: peripheral blood. The receptor source for this set is a man aged 55-75 years with acute or convalescent COVID-19. CDR3s include the opening cysteine and the closing phenylalanine or tryptophan. A D gene is named only where the DNA matches it firmly. Size tells how often a clone was seen (once, few, many) or the class of an expanded clone, and some rows leave it out.

D gene	V gene	J gene	clone size	CDR3 protein	CDR3 DNA
.	TRBV5-1	TRBJ2-3	.	CASSLGAGYTDTQYF	TGCGCCAGCAGCTTGGGGGCAGGGTACACAGATACGCAGTATTTT
.	TRBV6-2/TRBV6-3	TRBJ1-5	once	CASSYGKNSNQPQHF	TGTGCCAGCAGTTACGGCAAGAATAGCAATCAGCCCCAGCATTTT
.	TRBV7-9	TRBJ1-1	.	CASSLGRIETGAPEAFF	TGTGCCAGCAGCTTAGGAAGGATTGAGACAGGAGCCCCTGAAGCTTTCTTT
.	TRBV5-5	TRBJ2-7	.	CASMNREKVHEQYF	TGTGCCAGCATGAACAGGGAAAAAGTCCACGAGCAGTACTTC
TRBD2	TRBV6-1	TRBJ2-1	.	CASSEATSGFDEQFF	TGTGCCAGCAGTGAAGCTACTAGCGGTTTCGATGAGCAGTTCTTC
.	TRBV5-5	TRBJ1-2	.	CASSLEAGHLNYGYTF	TGTGCCAGCAGCTTGGAAGCGGGACACCTTAACTATGGCTACACCTTC
.	TRBV3-1/TRBV3-2	TRBJ1-1	.	CASSHLDRFTEAFF	TGTGCCAGCAGCCATCTCGACAGGTTTACTGAAGCTTTCTTT
TRBD1	TRBV30	TRBJ2-7	.	CASTGTGYEQYF	TGTGCCTCAACCGGGACAGGGTACGAGCAGTACTTC
TRBD1	TRBV2	TRBJ2-5	.	CASRGQGISETQYF	TGTGCCAGCAGGGGACAGGGGATAAGCGAGACCCAGTACTTC
TRBD1	TRBV6-2/TRBV6-3	TRBJ1-1	.	CASSSTGGLYTEAFF	TGTGCCAGCAGTTCCACAGGGGGCCTGTACACTGAAGCTTTCTTT
TRBD1	TRBV6-6	TRBJ1-6	.	CASRAGGYNSPLHF	TGTGCCAGCAGGGCAGGGGGCTATAATTCACCCCTCCACTTT
.	TRBV3-1/TRBV3-2	TRBJ2-5	.	CASSLYRKETQYF	TGTGCCAGCAGCCTATACAGAAAAGAGACCCAGTACTTC
.	TRBV25-1	TRBJ1-1	.	CASRQGSMNTEAFF	TGTGCCAGCAGACAGGGTTCCATGAACACTGAAGCTTTCTTT
TRBD2	TRBV18	TRBJ2-1	.	CASSPLDSGGGEQFF	TGTGCCAGCTCACCGTTGGACAGCGGGGGTGGTGAGCAGTTCTTC
.	TRBV27	TRBJ1-4	.	CASRRRGGSNEKLFF	TGTGCCAGCAGACGCCGTGGAGGGAGTAATGAAAAACTGTTTTTT